This T cell receptor (beta chain) is from a study of blood T cell repertoires in COVID-19. Study at large: COVID-19 samples, acute and convalescent, were from the United States, Italy and Spain. T cells, B-cell-depleted T cells, or PBMCs supplied cDNA or gDNA.

In its sample, this clone was seen once. As handled by the study authors: Nucleated cell number was recorded as an estimate derived from reference gene primer amplification. The protocol was immunoSEQ multiplex PCR, while the TCRdb copy is restricted to in-frame clones and leaves out a portion. The V and J calls and clone size were taken over from that table, and D and trimming were inferred from the DNA. The profile shows under 250,000 clones, over 80% of them singletons. CDR1 SGHRS and CDR2 YFSETQ come from the germline V gene. The CDR3 is made up of 13 amino acids. The junction had 3 bases not matched to a gene; V was cut back by 1 base and J by 6 bases.

This TCR was sampled from a man aged 40-49 years with acute or convalescent COVID-19. The sample taken for sequencing was peripheral blood. This rearrangement joins TRBV5-1 to TRBJ1-2; 7 nucleotides match TRBD1. The DNA for the CDR3 is TGCGCCAGCAGCTTGACAGGGGAGGATGGCTACACCTTC. Amino acids: CASSLTGEDGYTF.